This note documents a single T cell receptor (beta chain) sequence. Its antigen target is currently unknown. Qualities for individual bases were not recorded, and no much larger clone is one base off. The CDR3 runs 12 amino acids, cysteine and phenylalanine included. Just the 36-base CDR3 DNA is kept, in frame starting at base 1. As encoded in the germline V gene, CDR1 is MNHEY while CDR2 is SVGEGT. Between the V and J ends, shortened by 5 bases and 6 bases respectively, the junction contains 8 bases. Libraries were built with the immunoSEQ multiplex PCR assay. TCRdb mirrors the immuneACCESS table, restricted to in-frame sequences. Some clones are absent from its copies; in checked studies, under half trace to an unresolved V gene, and the reason for the others is unknown. The sample records around 180,000 clones, around 90% of which are singletons. The ten largest clones capture approximately 4.9% of the sample.

This sample was taken from a study of control samples from healthy donors and cancer patients (dated by TCRdb to the early 2020s). The rearrangement joined TRBV6-2 or TRBV6-3 to TRBJ2-1, with the D gene not confidently named. Material for sequencing was blood. This clonotype originated in a woman in her twenties or thirties in good health. The nucleotide sequence is given as TGTGCCAGCAGTGCCATTAGCAATGAGCAGTTCTTC. Translated, it gives CASSAISNEQFF.